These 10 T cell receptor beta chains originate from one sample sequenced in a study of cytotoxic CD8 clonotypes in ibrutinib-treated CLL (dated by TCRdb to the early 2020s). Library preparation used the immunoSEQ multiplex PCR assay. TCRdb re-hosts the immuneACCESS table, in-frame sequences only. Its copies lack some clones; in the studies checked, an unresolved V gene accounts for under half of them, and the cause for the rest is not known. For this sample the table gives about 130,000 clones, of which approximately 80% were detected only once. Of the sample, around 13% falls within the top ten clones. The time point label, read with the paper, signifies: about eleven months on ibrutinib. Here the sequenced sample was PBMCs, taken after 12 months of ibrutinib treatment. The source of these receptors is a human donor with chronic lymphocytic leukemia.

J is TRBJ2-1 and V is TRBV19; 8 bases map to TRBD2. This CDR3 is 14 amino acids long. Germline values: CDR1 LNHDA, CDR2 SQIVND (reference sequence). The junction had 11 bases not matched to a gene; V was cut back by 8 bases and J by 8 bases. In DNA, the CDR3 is TGTGCCAGTGTTCATTCAGCGGGAGACGATGAGCAGTTCTTC. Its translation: CASVHSAGDDEQFF. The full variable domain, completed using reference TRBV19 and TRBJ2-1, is DGGITQSPKYLFRKEGQNVTLSCEQNLNHDAMYWYRQDPGQGLRLIYYSQIVNDFQKGDIAEGYSVSREKKESFPLTVTSAQKNPTAFYLCASVHSAGDDEQFFGPGTRLTVL.

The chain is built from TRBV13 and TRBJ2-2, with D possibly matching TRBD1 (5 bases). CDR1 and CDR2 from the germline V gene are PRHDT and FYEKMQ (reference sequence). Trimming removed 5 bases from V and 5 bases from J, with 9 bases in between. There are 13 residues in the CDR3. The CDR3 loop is CASSTTDTGELFF. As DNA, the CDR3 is TGTGCCAGCAGCACGACAGATACCGGGGAGCTGTTTTTT. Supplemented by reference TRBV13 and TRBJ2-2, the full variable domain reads AAGVIQSPRHLIKEKRETATLKCYPIPRHDTVYWYQQGPGQDPQFLISFYEKMQSDKGSIPDRFSAQQFSDYHSELNMSSLELGDSALYFCASSTTDTGELFFGEGSRLTVL.

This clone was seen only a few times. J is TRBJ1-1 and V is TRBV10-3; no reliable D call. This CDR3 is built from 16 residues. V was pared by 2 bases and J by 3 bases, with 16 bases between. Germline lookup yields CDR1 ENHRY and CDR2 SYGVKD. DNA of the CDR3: TGTGCCATCAGTGAGCTTGGCAGTTTACGTTACACTGAAGCTTTCTTT. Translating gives CAISELGSLRYTEAFF.

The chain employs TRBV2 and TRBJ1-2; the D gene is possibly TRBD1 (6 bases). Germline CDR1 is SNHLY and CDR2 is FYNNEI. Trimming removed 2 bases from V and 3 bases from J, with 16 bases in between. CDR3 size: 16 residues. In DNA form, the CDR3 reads TGTGCCAGCAGTGAAAATGGAATCGGGGGCCACTATGGCTACACCTTC. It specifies CASSENGIGGHYGYTF.

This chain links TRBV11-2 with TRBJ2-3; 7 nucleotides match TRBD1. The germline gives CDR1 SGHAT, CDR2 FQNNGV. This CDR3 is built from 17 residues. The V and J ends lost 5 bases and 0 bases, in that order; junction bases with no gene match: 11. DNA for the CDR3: TGTGCCAGCAGCATAAATTTGGGGACAGTAAGCACAGATACGCAGTATTTT. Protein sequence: CASSINLGTVSTDTQYF.

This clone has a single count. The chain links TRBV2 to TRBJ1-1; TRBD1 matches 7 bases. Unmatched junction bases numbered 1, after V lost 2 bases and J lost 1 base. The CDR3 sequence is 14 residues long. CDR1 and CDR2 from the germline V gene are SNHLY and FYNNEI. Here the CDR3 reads CASSEQGENTEAFF. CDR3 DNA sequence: TGTGCCAGCAGTGAACAGGGGGAGAACACTGAAGCTTTCTTT.

CDR3 nucleotides: TGTGCCAGCAGTTGGACTAGCGGGAGCTTTGCCTCGAATGAGCAGTTCTTC. It specifies CASSWTSGSFASNEQFF. The gene calls are TRBV7-2 and TRBJ2-1, with 13 nucleotides matching TRBD2. Germline loops: CDR1 SGHTA, CDR2 FQGNSA. The CDR3 is made up of 17 amino acids. Unmatched junction bases numbered 12, after V lost 6 bases and J lost 7 bases.

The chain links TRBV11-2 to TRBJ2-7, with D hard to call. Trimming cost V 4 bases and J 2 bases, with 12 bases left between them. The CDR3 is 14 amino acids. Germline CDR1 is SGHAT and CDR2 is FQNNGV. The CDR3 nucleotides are TGTGCCAGCAGCTCGCCGCAAAGAACCTACGAGCAGTACTTC. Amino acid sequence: CASSSPQRTYEQYF.

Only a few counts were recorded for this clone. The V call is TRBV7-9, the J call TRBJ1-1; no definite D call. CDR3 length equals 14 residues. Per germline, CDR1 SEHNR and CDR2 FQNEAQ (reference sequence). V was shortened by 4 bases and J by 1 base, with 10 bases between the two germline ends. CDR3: CASSSGEGNTEAFF. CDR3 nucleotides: TGTGCCAGCAGCTCTGGAGAGGGGAACACTGAAGCTTTCTTT.

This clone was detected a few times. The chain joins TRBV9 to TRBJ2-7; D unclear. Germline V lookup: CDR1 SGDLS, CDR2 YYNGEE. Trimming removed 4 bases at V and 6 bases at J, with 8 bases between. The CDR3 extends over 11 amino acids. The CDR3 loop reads CASSPRREQYF. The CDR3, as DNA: TGTGCCAGCAGCCCCCGACGCGAGCAGTACTTC. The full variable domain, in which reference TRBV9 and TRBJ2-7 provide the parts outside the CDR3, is DSGVTQTPKHLITATGQRVTLRCSPRSGDLSVYWYQQSLDQGLQFLIQYYNGEERAKGNILERFSAQQFPDLHSELNLSSLELGDSALYFCASSPRREQYFGPGTRLTVT.